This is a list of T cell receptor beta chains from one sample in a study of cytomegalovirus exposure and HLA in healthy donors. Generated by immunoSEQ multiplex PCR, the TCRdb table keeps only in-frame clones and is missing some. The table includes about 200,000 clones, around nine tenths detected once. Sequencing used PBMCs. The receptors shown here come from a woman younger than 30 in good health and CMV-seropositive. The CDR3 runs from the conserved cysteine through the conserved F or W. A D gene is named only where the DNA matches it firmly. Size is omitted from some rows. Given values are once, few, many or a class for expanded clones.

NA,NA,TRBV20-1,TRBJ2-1,TGCAGTGCCCTACCCAGGGGTGAGCAGTTCTTC,CSALPRGEQFF
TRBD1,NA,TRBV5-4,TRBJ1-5,TGTGCCAGCAGACAGGGGGCTCAGCCCCAGCATTTT,CASRQGAQPQHF
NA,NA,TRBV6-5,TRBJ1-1,TGTGCCAGCAGGACCAAACAGGGAAGGGAAGCTTTCTTT,CASRTKQGREAFF
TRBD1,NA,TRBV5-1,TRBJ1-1,TGCGCCAGCAGCTTGGGGGGGTACAGGGGGCCGAACACTGAAGCTTTCTTT,CASSLGGYRGPNTEAFF
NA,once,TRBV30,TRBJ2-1,TGTGCCTGGAGTATACAGGTTGAGCAGTTCTTC,CAWSIQVEQFF
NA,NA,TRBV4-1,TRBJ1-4,TGCGCCAGCAGCCCCGGAGTCCAGGGGCAGGGGGAAAAACTGTTTTTT,CASSPGVQGQGEKLFF
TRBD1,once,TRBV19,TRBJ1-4,TGTGCCAGTAGTATGTTACAGGGGAATGAAAAACTGTTTTTT,CASSMLQGNEKLFF
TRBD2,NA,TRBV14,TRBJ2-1,TGTGCCAGCAGCCCCTGGACTAGCGGGAGGGTTTACCTTGAGCAGTTCTTC,CASSPWTSGRVYLEQFF
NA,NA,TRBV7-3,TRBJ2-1,TGTGCCAGCAGCTACGGGGACAATGAGCAGTTCTTC,CASSYGDNEQFF
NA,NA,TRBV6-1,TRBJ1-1,TGTGCCAGCAGTGAAGCGCTTAGCGTAGTCACTGAAGCTTTCTTT,CASSEALSVVTEAFF
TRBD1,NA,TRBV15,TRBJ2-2,TGTGCCACCAGCAGAGATCTAGGGACAGCAAACACCGGGGAGCTGTTTTTT,CATSRDLGTANTGELFF
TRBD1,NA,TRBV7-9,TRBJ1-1,TGTGCCAGCAGGTCCCAGGGGGGCTACAGGAGGAACACTGAAGCTTTCTTT,CASRSQGGYRRNTEAFF
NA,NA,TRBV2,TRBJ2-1,TGTGCCAGCATCGACTTTTTTCGGAATGAGCAGTTCTTC,CASIDFFRNEQFF
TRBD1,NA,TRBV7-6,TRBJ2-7,TGTGCCAGCAGCCTACGGACAGGGGCGGCCTACGAGCAGTACTTC,CASSLRTGAAYEQYF
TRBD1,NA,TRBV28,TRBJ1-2,TGTGCCAGCAGGGCCGTAGGGACAGGATTAGGTGGCTACACCTTC,CASRAVGTGLGGYTF
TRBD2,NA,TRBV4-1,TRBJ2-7,TGCGCCAGCAGCCAAGATCTCCCTAGCGGGGAGTACGAGCAGTACTTC,CASSQDLPSGEYEQYF
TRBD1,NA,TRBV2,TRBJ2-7,TGTGCCAGCATTCGGGACAGGGACTACGAGCAGTACTTC,CASIRDRDYEQYF
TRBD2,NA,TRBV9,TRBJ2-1,TGTGCCAGCAGCAACCTAGCGGGGGCGGGAAATGAGCAGTTCTTC,CASSNLAGAGNEQFF
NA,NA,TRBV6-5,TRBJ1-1,TGTGCCAGCAGTCGCGGGAGGGACACTGAAGCTTTCTTT,CASSRGRDTEAFF
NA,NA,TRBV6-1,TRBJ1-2,TGTGCCAGCGTGTACAGGAGATCTAACTATGGCTACACCTTC,CASVYRRSNYGYTF
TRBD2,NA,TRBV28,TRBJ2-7,TGTGCCAGCAGTCCTAGCGGGGCCCCTTGGGAGCAGTACTTC,CASSPSGAPWEQYF
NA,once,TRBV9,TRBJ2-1,TGTGCCAGCAGCCTCACCAGGAAGAATGAGCAGTTCTTC,CASSLTRKNEQFF